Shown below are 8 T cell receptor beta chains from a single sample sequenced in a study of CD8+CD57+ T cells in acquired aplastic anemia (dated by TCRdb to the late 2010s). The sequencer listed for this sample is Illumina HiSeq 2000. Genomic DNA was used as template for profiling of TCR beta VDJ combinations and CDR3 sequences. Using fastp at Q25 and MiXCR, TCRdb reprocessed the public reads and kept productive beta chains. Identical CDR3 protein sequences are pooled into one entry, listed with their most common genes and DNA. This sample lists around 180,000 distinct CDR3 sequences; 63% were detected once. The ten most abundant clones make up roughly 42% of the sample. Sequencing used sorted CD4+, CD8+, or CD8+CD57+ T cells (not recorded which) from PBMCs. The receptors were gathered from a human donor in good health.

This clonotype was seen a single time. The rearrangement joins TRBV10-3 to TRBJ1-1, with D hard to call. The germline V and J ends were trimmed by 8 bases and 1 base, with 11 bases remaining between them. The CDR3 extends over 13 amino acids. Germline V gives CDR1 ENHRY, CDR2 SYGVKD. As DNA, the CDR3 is TGTGCCATCGTTATGGGCCCGAACACTGAAGCTTTCTTT. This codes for CAIVMGPNTEAFF.

The chain's CDR3 is CASSADGYEQYF. The CDR3 DNA reads TGTGCCAGCAGCGCAGATGGGTACGAGCAGTACTTC. This sequence joins TRBV9 and TRBJ2-7; D gene unclear. CDR3 size: 12 residues. Germline assignment: CDR1 SGDLS and CDR2 YYNGEE. The germline V and J ends were trimmed by 3 bases and 4 bases, with 8 bases remaining between them.

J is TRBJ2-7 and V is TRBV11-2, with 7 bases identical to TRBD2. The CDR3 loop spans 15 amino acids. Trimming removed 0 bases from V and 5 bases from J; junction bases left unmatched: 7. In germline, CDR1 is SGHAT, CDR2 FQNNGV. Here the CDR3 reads CASSLEAGRANEQYF. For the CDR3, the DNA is TGTGCCAGCAGCTTAGAAGCGGGGAGGGCCAACGAGCAGTACTTC.

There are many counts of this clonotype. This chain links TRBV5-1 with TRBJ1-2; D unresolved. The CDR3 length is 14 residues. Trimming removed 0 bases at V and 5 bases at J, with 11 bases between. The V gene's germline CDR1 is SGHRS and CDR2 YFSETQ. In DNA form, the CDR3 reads TGCGCCAGCAGCTTGGAAGGCTCTGGATATGGCTACACCTTC. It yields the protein CASSLEGSGYGYTF. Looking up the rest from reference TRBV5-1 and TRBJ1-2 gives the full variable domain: KAGVTQTPRYLIKTRGQQVTLSCSPISGHRSVSWYQQTPGQGLQFLFEYFSETQRNKGNFPGRFSGRQFSNSRSEMNVSTLELGDSALYLCASSLEGSGYGYTFGSGTRLTVV.

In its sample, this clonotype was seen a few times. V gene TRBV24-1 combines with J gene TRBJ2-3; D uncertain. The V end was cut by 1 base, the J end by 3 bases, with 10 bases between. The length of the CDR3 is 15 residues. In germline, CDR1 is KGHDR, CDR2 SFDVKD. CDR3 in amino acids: CATSDLRSSTDTQYF. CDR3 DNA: TGTGCCACCAGTGATTTAAGGAGCTCAACAGATACGCAGTATTTT.

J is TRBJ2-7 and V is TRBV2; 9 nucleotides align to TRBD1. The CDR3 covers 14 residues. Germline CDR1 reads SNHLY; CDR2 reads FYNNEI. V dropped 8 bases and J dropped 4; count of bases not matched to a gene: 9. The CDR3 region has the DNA TGTGCCAGCTCTTGGGGACAGGGTGGGTACGAGCAGTACTTC. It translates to CASSWGQGGYEQYF.

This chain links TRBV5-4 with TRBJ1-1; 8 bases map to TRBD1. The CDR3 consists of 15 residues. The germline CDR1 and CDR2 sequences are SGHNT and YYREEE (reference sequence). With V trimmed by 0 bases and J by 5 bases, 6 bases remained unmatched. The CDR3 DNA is TGTGCCAGCAGCTTGGCTGGACAGGGCGGTACTGAAGCTTTCTTT. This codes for CASSLAGQGGTEAFF.

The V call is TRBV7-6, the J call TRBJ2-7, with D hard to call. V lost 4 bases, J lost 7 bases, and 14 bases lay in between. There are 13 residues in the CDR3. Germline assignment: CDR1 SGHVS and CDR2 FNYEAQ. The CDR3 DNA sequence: TGTGCCAGCAGCTCAAAAGAGGTCAGGGAGCAGTACTTC. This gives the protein CASSSKEVREQYF.